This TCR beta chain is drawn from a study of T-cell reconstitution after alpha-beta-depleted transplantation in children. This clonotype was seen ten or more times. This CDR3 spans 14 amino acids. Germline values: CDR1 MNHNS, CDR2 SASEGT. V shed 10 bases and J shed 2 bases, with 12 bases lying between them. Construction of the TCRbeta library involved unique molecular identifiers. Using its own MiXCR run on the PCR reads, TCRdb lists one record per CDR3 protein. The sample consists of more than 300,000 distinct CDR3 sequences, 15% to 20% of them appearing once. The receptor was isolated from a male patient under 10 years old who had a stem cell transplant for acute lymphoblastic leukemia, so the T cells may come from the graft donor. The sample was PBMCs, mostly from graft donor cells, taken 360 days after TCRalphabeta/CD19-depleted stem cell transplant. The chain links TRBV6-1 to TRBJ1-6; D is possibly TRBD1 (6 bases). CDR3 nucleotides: TGTGCCACCCACACAGGGACCTATAATTCACCCCTCCACTTT. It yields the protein CATHTGTYNSPLHF.